These 22 T cell receptor beta chains came from one sample sequenced in a study of cytomegalovirus exposure and HLA in healthy donors. PCR primers comprised 60 Vbeta and 13 Jbeta primers. The repertoire was sequenced with immunoSEQ multiplex PCR; TCRdb's copy has only in-frame clones and lacks some. The sample contains some 150,000 clones, 79% of which appear only once. Input material: PBMCs. These TCRs come from a man in his fifties or sixties in good health and CMV-seropositive.

J is TRBJ2-7 and V is TRBV5-1, with 12 bases lining up with TRBD2. Germline V gene sequence: CDR1 SGHRS, CDR2 YFSETQ. This CDR3 is 16 amino acids long. J lost 0 bases, V lost 2 bases, and 3 bases had no gene match. CDR3 DNA sequence: TGCGCCAGCAGCTTCGGACTAGCGGGAAGCTCCTACGAGCAGTACTTC. Protein product: CASSFGLAGSSYEQYF.

This clone was seen only a few times. The chain recombines TRBV19 with TRBJ1-2; no clear D. Germline assignment: CDR1 LNHDA and CDR2 SQIVND (reference sequence). The V and J ends lost 3 bases and 3 bases respectively, with 14 bases between them. CDR3 size: 15 residues. The CDR3 sequence is CASSIRSGMYYGYTF. DNA of the CDR3: TGTGCCAGTAGTATCCGTTCGGGGATGTACTATGGCTACACCTTC.

The gene calls are TRBV11-2 and TRBJ2-3, with D perhaps TRBD2 (5 bases). The germline V and J ends were trimmed by 1 base and 6 bases, with 11 bases remaining between them. The germline gives CDR1 SGHAT, CDR2 FQNNGV. The CDR3 extends over 14 amino acids. The chain's CDR3 is CASSLVGVSDTQYF. CDR3 bases: TGTGCCAGCAGCTTAGTCGGGGTCAGCGATACGCAGTATTTT.

This sequence joins TRBV6-5 and TRBJ2-5, with 7 bases aligning to TRBD1. The J call may be wrong; the DNA end is better matched by TRBJ2-7. This CDR3 spans 12 amino acids. Germline values: CDR1 MNHEY, CDR2 SVGAGI. The CDR3 is CASSTQGSEQYF. Here the CDR3 DNA reads TGTGCCAGCAGTACACAGGGGTCCGAGCAGTACTTC.

The rearrangement uses TRBV5-1 and TRBJ1-1; D might be TRBD1 (6 bases). Germline V gene data show CDR1 as SGHRS and CDR2 as YFSETQ. Trimming left V 1 base short and J 1 base short, with 14 bases between. There are 16 residues in the CDR3. CDR3 sequence: CASSLYKGDQNTEAFF. DNA for the CDR3: TGCGCCAGCAGCTTGTACAAGGGGGATCAGAACACTGAAGCTTTCTTT.

V and J are TRBV6-1 and TRBJ1-3, with a weak D call TRBD1 (6 bases). The V end was cut by 7 bases, the J end by 8 bases, with 21 bases between. CDR3 size: 15 residues. Germline CDR1 reads MNHNS; CDR2 reads SASEGT. CDR3 sequence (DNA): TGTGCCAGCACCTGGAAAGTGGGGGCAGAGGACACCATATATTTT. Translated, it gives CASTWKVGAEDTIYF.

This chain uses TRBV27 with TRBJ1-6; the match to TRBD1 covers 7 bases. The V segment lost 0 bases and the J segment 0 bases; nucleotides outside the gene matches: 8. This CDR3 comprises 19 residues. Germline V gene data show CDR1 as MNHEY and CDR2 as SMNVEV (reference sequence). The CDR3 nucleotides are TGTGCCAGCAGTTTATCGACAGGGACATTCAGCTCCTATAATTCACCCCTCCACTTT. This encodes CASSLSTGTFSSYNSPLHF.

This rearrangement joins TRBV6-6 to TRBJ1-1; D call uncertain. CDR1 and CDR2 from the germline V gene are MNHNY and SVGAGI (reference sequence). The germline V and J ends were trimmed by 2 bases and 5 bases, with 6 bases remaining between them. This CDR3 is built from 12 residues. The CDR3 DNA reads TGTGCCAGCAGTTACGGGCAGACTGAAGCTTTCTTT. Translation: CASSYGQTEAFF.

The chain is built from TRBV7-9 and TRBJ2-5; 10 bases align to TRBD2. Germline loops: CDR1 SEHNR, CDR2 FQNEAQ (reference sequence). J lost 2 bases, V lost 5 bases, and 14 bases had no gene match. This CDR3 contains 18 residues. CDR3 region: CASSINKGGSGRQETQYF. The CDR3 DNA reads TGTGCCAGCAGCATTAATAAAGGGGGTAGCGGGAGGCAAGAGACCCAGTACTTC.

The V and J genes are TRBV28 and TRBJ1-2; D unclear. There are 16 residues in the CDR3. The V end lost 2 bases, the J end lost 1 base, and 14 bases lay between the germline ends. CDR1 is MDHEN, CDR2 SYDVKM, per germline. DNA of the CDR3: TGTGCCAGCAGTTTAATTGGGAGAAACTTTAACTATGGCTACACCTTC. Its protein product is CASSLIGRNFNYGYTF.

There are a few counts of this clone. The chain is built from TRBV29-1 and TRBJ1-1; 7 bases line up with TRBD1. This CDR3 is built from 14 residues. Germline V gene sequence: CDR1 SQVTM, CDR2 ANQGSEA. Trimming took 6 bases from V and 0 from J; bases not matched to a gene: 7. CDR3 nucleotides: TGCAGCGTCGCGACAGGGATGGTGAACACTGAAGCTTTCTTT. Its translation is CSVATGMVNTEAFF.

This chain links TRBV19 with TRBJ2-1; D is undetermined. CDR3 length: 14 residues. Per the germline V gene, CDR1 is LNHDA and CDR2 is SQIVND (reference sequence). Trimming stripped 7 bases from V and 0 bases from J, with 10 bases between. The chain's CDR3 is CASKDNPSYNEQFF. The CDR3 DNA is TGTGCCAGTAAAGACAATCCCTCCTACAATGAGCAGTTCTTC.

V and J are TRBV5-1 and TRBJ2-2; the match to TRBD2 covers 7 bases. The CDR3 length is 15 residues. Germline V CDR1 and CDR2: SGHRS, YFSETQ. V was pared by 0 bases and J by 8 bases, with 7 bases of the junction left unmatched. The CDR3 sequence is CASSLAPSGNGELFF. CDR3 nucleotide sequence: TGCGCCAGCAGCTTGGCCCCTAGCGGAAATGGGGAGCTGTTTTTT. The variable domain in full, with the rest retrieved from reference TRBV5-1 and TRBJ2-2, is KAGVTQTPRYLIKTRGQQVTLSCSPISGHRSVSWYQQTPGQGLQFLFEYFSETQRNKGNFPGRFSGRQFSNSRSEMNVSTLELGDSALYLCASSLAPSGNGELFFGEGSRLTVL.

The chain couples TRBV9 to TRBJ2-7, with TRBD1 matching over 9 bases. With V trimmed by 3 bases and J by 5 bases, 12 bases remained unmatched. Germline loops: CDR1 SGDLS, CDR2 YYNGEE. CDR3 length: 16 residues. DNA of the CDR3: TGTGCCAGCAGCGCCTCCGGGACAGGGAACACCCACGAGCAGTACTTC. Its translation: CASSASGTGNTHEQYF.

The rearrangement links TRBV27 to TRBJ2-5; D call uncertain. Germline CDR1 and CDR2: MNHEY and SMNVEV (reference sequence). V was pared by 6 bases and J by 0 bases, with 5 bases between. This CDR3 has 12 residues. This CDR3 is CASSHYQETQYF. CDR3 nucleotides: TGTGCCAGCAGCCATTACCAAGAGACCCAGTACTTC.

The V gene is TRBV29-1, the J gene TRBJ2-7, with TRBD2 matching 10 bases. Per germline, CDR1 SQVTM and CDR2 ANQGSEA. V shed 4 bases and J 5 bases; nucleotides not matched to a gene: 2. This CDR3 is 12 amino acids long. The CDR3 bases are TGCAGCGTTGTGGGACTAGCGAACGAGCAGTACTTC. Protein sequence: CSVVGLANEQYF.

The J gene is TRBJ1-5, the V gene TRBV19; 7 bases are a match to TRBD1. The CDR3 sequence is 15 residues long. Germline V CDR1 and CDR2: LNHDA, SQIVND (reference sequence). Unmatched junction bases numbered 5, after V lost 5 bases and J lost 1 base. DNA for the CDR3: TGTGCCAGTAGTCCAGGGGGACCGAGCAATCAGCCCCAGCATTTT. Residues: CASSPGGPSNQPQHF.

The chain combines TRBV11-2 with TRBJ2-3; TRBD2 aligns across 12 bases. Per the germline V gene, CDR1 is SGHAT and CDR2 is FQNNGV. J was trimmed by 2 bases and V by 4 bases; bases with no gene match: 4. This CDR3 spans 16 amino acids. The CDR3 protein is CASSSGLAGSTDTQYF. The CDR3 region has the DNA TGTGCCAGCAGCTCAGGACTAGCGGGATCCACAGATACGCAGTATTTT.

The V gene is TRBV19, the J gene TRBJ1-2; D may be TRBD1 (5 bases). This CDR3 contains 13 residues. V was trimmed by 5 bases and J by 5 bases, leaving 12 bases between them. Germline V gene sequence: CDR1 LNHDA, CDR2 SQIVND (reference sequence). In DNA form, the CDR3 reads TGTGCCAGTAGTGGGCAGGAGGGGTATGGCTACACCTTC. It yields the protein CASSGQEGYGYTF.

Of note for this clone: One junction end does not reproduce the germline sequence, and a read error may be involved. V usage is TRBV10-3 and J usage is TRBJ2-5; D could derive from TRBD1 or TRBD2 (5 bases each). The closer fit of TRBJ2-7 to the DNA end suggests the J call may be wrong. This CDR3 comprises 13 residues. The germline gives CDR1 ENHRY, CDR2 SYGVKD. This CDR3 reads CAITEGLAYEQYF. The CDR3 nucleotides read TGTGCCATCACTGAGGGGCTAGCCTACGAGCAGTACTTC.

The gene calls are TRBV9 and TRBJ2-1, with D perhaps matching TRBD2 (6 bases). V gave up 0 bases and J gave up 6 bases, with 16 bases separating them. Germline CDR1 and CDR2: SGDLS and YYNGEE. This CDR3 spans 16 amino acids. CDR3 in DNA: TGTGCCAGCAGCGTAGCTAGGGAGGAGTGGGTCAATGAGCAGTTCTTC. Protein: CASSVAREEWVNEQFF.

This chain joins TRBV30 and TRBJ1-6; D gene uncertain. This CDR3 spans 14 amino acids. Between the trimmed V and J ends, which lost 2 bases and 2 bases, there was a span of 7 bases. Germline CDR1 is GTSNPN and CDR2 is SVGIG (reference sequence). The CDR3 loop reads CAWSPTAYNSPLHF. For the CDR3, the DNA is TGTGCCTGGAGTCCTACAGCCTATAATTCACCCCTCCACTTT.